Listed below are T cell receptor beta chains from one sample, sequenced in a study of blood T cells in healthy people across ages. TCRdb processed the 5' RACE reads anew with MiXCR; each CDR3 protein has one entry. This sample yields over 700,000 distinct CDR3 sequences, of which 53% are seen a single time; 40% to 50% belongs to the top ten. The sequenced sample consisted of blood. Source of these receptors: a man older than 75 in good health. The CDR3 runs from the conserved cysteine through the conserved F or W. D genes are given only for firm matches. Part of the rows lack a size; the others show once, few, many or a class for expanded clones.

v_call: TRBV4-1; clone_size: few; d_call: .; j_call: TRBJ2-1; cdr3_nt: TGCGCCAGCAGCCAACTCACCTCGGCCGGGAATGAGCAGTTCTTC; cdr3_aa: CASSQLTSAGNEQFF
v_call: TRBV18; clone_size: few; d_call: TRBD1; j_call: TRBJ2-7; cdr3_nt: TGTGCCAGCTCATCGACGACAGGGGGATCGTACGAGCAGTACTTC; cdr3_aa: CASSSTTGGSYEQYF
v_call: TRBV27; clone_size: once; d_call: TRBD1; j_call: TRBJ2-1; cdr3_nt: TGTGCCAGCAGTCCAGCTGGGACAGGGAGGAGTGAGCAGTTCTTC; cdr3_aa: CASSPAGTGRSEQFF
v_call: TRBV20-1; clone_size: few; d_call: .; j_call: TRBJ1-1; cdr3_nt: TGCAGTGCTGGGGCTGGCGGGAGGGTAGCTTTCTTT; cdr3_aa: CSAGAGGRVAFF
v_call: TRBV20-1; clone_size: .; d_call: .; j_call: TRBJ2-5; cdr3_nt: TGCAGTGCTAGAGATTATCGTTACTCCTACGGGCAGTACTTC; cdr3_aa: CSARDYRYSYGQYF
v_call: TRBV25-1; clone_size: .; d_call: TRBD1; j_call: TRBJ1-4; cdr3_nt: TGTGCCAGCAGTGAATACAGGGGGGCGAGTGAAAAACTGTTTTTT; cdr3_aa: CASSEYRGASEKLFF
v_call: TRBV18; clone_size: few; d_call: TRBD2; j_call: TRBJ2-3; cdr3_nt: TGTGCCAGCTCACTTGGGAGGGCAGATACGCAGTATTTT; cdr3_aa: CASSLGRADTQYF
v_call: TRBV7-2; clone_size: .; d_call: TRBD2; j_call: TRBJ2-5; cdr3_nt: TGTGCCAGCAGCTTAGACGTGTGGGAGGGGTTCTTC; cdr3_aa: CASSLDVWEGFF
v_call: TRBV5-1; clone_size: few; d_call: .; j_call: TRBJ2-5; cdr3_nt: TGCGCCAGCAGCTTCGGGACGGCAGGGCAGACCCAGTACTTC; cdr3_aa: CASSFGTAGQTQYF
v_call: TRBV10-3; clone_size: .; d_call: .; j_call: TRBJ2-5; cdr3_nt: TGTGCCACCCAAGTCGGAGGAAGCGGAGAGACCCAGTACTTC; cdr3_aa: CATQVGGSGETQYF
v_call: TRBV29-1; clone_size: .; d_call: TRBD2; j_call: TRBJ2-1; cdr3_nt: TGCAGCGTGGGGACTAGCGGGAGTGGGAATGAGCAGTTCTTC; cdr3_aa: CSVGTSGSGNEQFF
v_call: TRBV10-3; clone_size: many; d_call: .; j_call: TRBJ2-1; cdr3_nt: TGTGCCATCAAGGGGAGCAACAATGAGCAGTTCTTC; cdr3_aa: CAIKGSNNEQFF
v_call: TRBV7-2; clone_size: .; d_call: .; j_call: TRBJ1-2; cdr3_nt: .; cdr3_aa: CASSFGPGEFYGYTF
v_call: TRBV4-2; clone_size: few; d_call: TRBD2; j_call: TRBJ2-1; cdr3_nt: TGTGCCAGCAGCCTAGGACTAGCGGGAGCCTTTCCTTACAATGAGCAGTTCTTC; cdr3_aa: CASSLGLAGAFPYNEQFF
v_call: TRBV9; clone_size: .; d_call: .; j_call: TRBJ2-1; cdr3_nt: TGTGCCAGCAGCGAACAGGGAGTCAGCAATGAGCAGTTCTTC; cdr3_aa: CASSEQGVSNEQFF
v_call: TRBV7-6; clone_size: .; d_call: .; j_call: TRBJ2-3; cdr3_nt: TGTGCCAGCCCCAAGGAGGGAGAGAGGCAAGATACGCAGTATTTT; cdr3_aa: CASPKEGERQDTQYF
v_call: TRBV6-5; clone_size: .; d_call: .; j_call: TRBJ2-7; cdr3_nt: TGTGCCAGCAGTTCGAGCGGCCAGTACTTC; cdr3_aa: CASSSSGQYF
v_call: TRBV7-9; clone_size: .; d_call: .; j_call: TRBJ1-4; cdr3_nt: TGTGCCAGCAGCCCAACCCGGATGGATGAAAAACTGTTTTTT; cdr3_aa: CASSPTRMDEKLFF
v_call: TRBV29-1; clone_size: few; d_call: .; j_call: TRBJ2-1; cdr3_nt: TGCAGCGTTGGGGCTTATGAGCAGTTCTTC; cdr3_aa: CSVGAYEQFF
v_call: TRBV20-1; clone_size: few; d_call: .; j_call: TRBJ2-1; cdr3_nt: TGCAGTGCTAGTTACGGGGCGGGAACGGTCAATGAGCAGTTCTTC; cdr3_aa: CSASYGAGTVNEQFF
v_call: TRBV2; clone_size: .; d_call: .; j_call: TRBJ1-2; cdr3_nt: TGTGCCAGCGGCCCCCTCAGGGACTATGGCTACACCTTC; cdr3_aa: CASGPLRDYGYTF
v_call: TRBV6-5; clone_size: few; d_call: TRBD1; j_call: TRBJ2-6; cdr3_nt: TGTGCCAGCAGTTACTCTGGGACAGGGGGCCCTGGGGCCAACGTCCTGACTTTC; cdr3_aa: CASSYSGTGGPGANVLTF
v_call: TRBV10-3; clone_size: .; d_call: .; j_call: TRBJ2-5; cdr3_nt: TGTGCCATCAGCGACAACAGGGGTAGGGAGGTAGAGACCCAGTACTTC; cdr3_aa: CAISDNRGREVETQYF
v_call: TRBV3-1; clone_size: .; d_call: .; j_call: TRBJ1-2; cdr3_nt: TGTGCCAGCAGCCACTTAGAGAACTATGGCTACACCTTC; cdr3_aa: CASSHLENYGYTF
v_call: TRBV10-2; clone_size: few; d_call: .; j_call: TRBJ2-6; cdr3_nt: TGCGCCAGCAGTGAGGCCAGGGGTGCTGGGGCCAACGTCCTGACTTTC; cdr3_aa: CASSEARGAGANVLTF
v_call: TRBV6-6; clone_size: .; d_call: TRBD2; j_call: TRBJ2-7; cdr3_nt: TGTGCCACCATGTCTAGCGGAGGCGAGGAGGAGCAGTACTTC; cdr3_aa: CATMSSGGEEEQYF
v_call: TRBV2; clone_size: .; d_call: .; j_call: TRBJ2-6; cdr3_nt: TGTGCCAGCAGGGACTGGAGCTCTGGGGCCAACGTCCTGACTTTC; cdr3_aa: CASRDWSSGANVLTF
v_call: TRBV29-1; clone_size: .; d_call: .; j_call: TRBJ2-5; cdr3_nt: TGCAGCGGCCAGGGTCCCCCTCAAGAGACCCAGTACTTC; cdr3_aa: CSGQGPPQETQYF
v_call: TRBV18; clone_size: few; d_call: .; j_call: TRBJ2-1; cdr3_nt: TGTGCCAGCTCACCACCCGGGGGTGGCTACAATGAGCAGTTCTTC; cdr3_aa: CASSPPGGGYNEQFF
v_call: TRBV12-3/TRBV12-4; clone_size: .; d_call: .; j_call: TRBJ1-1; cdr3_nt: TGTGCCAGCAGTTTCCGGCCGAACACTGAAGCTTTCTTT; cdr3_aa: CASSFRPNTEAFF
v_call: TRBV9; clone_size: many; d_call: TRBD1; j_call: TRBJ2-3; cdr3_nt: TGTGCCAGCAGACCGGGACAGAACACAGATACGCAGTATTTT; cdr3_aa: CASRPGQNTDTQYF
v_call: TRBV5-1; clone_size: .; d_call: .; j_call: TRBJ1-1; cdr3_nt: TGCGCCAGCAGCTTGGTGGACCCCCTAGGGGGAGAAGCTTTCTTT; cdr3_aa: CASSLVDPLGGEAFF
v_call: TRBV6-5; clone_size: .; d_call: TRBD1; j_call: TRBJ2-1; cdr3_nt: TGTGCCAGCAGCGCAACAGGGGGCTCCTACAATGAGCAGTTCTTC; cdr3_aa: CASSATGGSYNEQFF
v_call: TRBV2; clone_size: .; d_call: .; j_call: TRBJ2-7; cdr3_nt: TGTGCCAGCAAGATTACGTCTCCTTCCTACGAGCAGTACTTC; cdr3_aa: CASKITSPSYEQYF
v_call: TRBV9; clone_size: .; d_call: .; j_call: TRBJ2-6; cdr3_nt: TGTGCCAGCCAGTCTGGGGCCAACGTCCTGACTTTC; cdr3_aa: CASQSGANVLTF
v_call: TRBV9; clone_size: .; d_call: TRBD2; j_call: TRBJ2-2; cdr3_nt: TGTGCCAGCAGCGTAGCGGGGGGGCCTAACACCGGGGAGCTGTTTTTT; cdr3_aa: CASSVAGGPNTGELFF
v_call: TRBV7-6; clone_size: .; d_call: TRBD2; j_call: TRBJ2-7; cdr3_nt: TGTGCCAGCAGCCGCGGGACTAGCGGGGACTACGAGCAGTACTTC; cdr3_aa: CASSRGTSGDYEQYF
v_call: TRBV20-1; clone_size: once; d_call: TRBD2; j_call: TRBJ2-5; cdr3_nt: TGCAGTGCCCCCCCCCGGCTAGCGGGAGGAGAGACCCAGTACTTC; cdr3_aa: CSAPPRLAGGETQYF
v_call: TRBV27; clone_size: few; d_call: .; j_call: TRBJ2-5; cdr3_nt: TGTGCCAGCATGGTCTCAATCGGCGCGGAGACCCAGTACTTC; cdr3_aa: CASMVSIGAETQYF
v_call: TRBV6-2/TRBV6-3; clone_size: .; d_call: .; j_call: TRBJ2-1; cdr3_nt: TGTGCCAGCAGTGGGGACAGGGTAGCGGGATGGGGGAATGAGCAGTTCTTC; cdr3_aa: CASSGDRVAGWGNEQFF
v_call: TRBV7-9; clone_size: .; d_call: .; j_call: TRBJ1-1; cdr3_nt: TGTGCCAGCAGCTTATATCTTGGGGCAGGGCGGAATGAAGCTTTCTTT; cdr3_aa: CASSLYLGAGRNEAFF
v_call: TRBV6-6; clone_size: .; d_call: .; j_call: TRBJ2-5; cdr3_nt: TGTGCCAGCAGTTACTCTTGGTCGGATACAAGGGGGACCCAGTACTTC; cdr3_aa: CASSYSWSDTRGTQYF
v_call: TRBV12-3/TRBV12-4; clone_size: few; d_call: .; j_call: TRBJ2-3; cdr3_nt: TGTGCCAGCAGTTTCCGGCAGCGCACAGATACGCAGTATTTT; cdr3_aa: CASSFRQRTDTQYF
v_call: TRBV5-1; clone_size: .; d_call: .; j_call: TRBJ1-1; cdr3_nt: TGTGCCAGCAGCGTAGACGGAAACACTGAAGCTTTCTTT; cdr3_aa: CASSVDGNTEAFF
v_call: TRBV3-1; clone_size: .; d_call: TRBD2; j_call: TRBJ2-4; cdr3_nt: TGTGCCAGCAGCCAAGAATGGCGGGGGGGAGCCAAAAACATTCAGTACTTC; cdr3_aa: CASSQEWRGGAKNIQYF
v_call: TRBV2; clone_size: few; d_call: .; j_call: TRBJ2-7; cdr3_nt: TGTGCCAGCAGAGCGGACGGTACCTACGAGCAGTACTTC; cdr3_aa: CASRADGTYEQYF
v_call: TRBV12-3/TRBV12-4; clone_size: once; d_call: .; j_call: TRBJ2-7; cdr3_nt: TGTGCCAGCAGTTTAAACTACCAAGGCGACCACGAGCAGTACTTC; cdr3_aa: CASSLNYQGDHEQYF
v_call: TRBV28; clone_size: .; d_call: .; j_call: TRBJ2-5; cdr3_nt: TGTGCCAGCAGTGAGACAGCTATCCAAGAGACCCAGTACTTC; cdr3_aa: CASSETAIQETQYF
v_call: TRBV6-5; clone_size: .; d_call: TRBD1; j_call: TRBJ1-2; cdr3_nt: TGTGTCAGCAGTTTCGGACCTGGACAGGGAGGCTACACCTTC; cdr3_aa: CVSSFGPGQGGYTF
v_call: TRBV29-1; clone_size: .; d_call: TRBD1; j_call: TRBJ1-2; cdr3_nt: TGCAGCGTTGATAACTTCCGGGACAGGCTTTATGGCTACACCTTC; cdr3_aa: CSVDNFRDRLYGYTF
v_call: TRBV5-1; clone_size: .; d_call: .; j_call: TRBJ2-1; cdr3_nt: TGCGCCAGCAGCGCCAACTTCAATGAGCAGTTCTTC; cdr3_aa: CASSANFNEQFF
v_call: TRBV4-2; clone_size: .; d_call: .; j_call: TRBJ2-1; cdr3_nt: TGTGCCAGCAGCCAAGATAGGGGCTTTAGCTCCTACAATGAGCAGTTCTTC; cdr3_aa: CASSQDRGFSSYNEQFF
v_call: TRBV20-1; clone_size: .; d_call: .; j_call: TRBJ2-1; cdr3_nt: TGCAGTGCTAGCGGTACGTTCGACGGGAGAGGAGGTGAGCAGTTCTTC; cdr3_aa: CSASGTFDGRGGEQFF
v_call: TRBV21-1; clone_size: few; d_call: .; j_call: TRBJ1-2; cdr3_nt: TGCCCTCAGGAGGGGGCTGGCTATGGCTACACCTTC; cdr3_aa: CPQEGAGYGYTF
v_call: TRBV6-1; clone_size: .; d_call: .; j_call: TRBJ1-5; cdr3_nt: TGTGCCAGCAAGGCCTTTTCGATCAATCAGCCCCAGCATTTT; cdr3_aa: CASKAFSINQPQHF
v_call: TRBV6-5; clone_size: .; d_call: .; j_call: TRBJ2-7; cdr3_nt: TGTGCCAGCAGCCTCCTCAGCGGCGCGGGCGAGCAGTACTTC; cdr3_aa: CASSLLSGAGEQYF